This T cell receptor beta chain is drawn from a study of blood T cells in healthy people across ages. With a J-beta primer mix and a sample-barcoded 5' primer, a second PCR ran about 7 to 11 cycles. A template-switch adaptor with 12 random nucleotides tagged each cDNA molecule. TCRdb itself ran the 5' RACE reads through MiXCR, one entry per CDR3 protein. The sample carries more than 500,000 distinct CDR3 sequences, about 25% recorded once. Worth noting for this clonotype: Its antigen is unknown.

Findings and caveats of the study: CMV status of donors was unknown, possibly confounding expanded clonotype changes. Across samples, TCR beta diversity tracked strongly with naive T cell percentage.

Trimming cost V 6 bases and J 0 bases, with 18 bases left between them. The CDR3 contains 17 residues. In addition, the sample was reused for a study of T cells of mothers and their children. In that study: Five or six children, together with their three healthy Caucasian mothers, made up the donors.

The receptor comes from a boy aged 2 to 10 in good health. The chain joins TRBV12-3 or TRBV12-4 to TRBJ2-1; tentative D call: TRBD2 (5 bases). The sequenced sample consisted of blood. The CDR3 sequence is CASSRPLVSSSYNEQFF. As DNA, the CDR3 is TGTGCCAGCAGCCGACCACTAGTCTCCAGCTCCTACAATGAGCAGTTCTTC.